This T cell receptor beta chain derives from a study of identical twins (TCRdb year 2016). At the level of the whole study: The study deep-sequenced TCR alpha and beta repertoires from monozygotic twins, unrelated adults of various ages and cord blood to test whether fetal clonotypes persist. To rule out contamination, replicate twin experiments were performed at different times with different library preparation protocols. Results and caveats for the whole study, not just this receptor: In monozygotic twins, out-of-frame TCR alpha sharing was systematically underestimated by recombination models, although the models agreed with sharing between unrelated individuals. Because the same donors could not be followed over many years, the conclusions depended on cross-sectional statistical analysis. Invariant T cells such as MAIT and iNKT could partly confound zero-insertion analyses, although diverse VJ usage argued against such confounding for most clonotypes. Out-of-frame TCR alpha sequences shared between twins showed an excess of low generation-probability sequences compared with coincidental sharing between unrelated individuals. Fewer insertions were carried by abundant cord blood beta clonotypes; a weaker similar trend was observed in young adult naive repertoires, while no such trend was observed in memory repertoires. Excess twin sharing in beta out-of-frame sequences was weaker because fewer shared sequences lowered the signal-to-noise ratio.

For this clonotype: Its antigen target is currently unknown. A read error may be the cause here, since a much bigger clone is one base away.

Only healthy Caucasian donors were included. Three pairs of female monozygotic twins, all aged roughly 18 to 29 years, made up the twin cohort. Positive isolation kits from Invitrogen were used to isolate CD4+ and CD8+ T cell populations. V is reduced by 3 bases and J by 5 bases, leaving a spacing of 15 bases between them. The CDR3 has 14 amino acids, counting the end cysteine and phenylalanine. The sequence is cut down to CDR3 DNA, 42 bases in frame from base 1. Based on the germline V gene, the CDR1 and CDR2 sequences are SGHRS and YFSETQ. The receptor library was made with 5' RACE. Sequencer: Illumina HiSeq 2000. A universal primer binding site was added through template switching, and the final cDNA carried a unique molecular identifier so that TCR cDNA molecules could be counted accurately. Specific primers in the conserved constant-segment region were used to synthesize first-strand cDNA for TCR alpha and beta chains. To control for contamination, each cDNA library was double barcoded with a SMART-Mk sample barcode plus Illumina barcodes. Two successive PCR steps introduced TruSeq adapter sequences along with Illumina sample barcodes. The Illumina HiSeq platform was used with custom primers to sequence TCR alpha and beta cDNA libraries. Per the original workflow: MiGEC was used to process raw reads and extract unique molecular identifiers, and MiXCR was used to find CDR3 positions. For each individual, recombination models were inferred using an EM algorithm with the repgenHMM and IGoR tools. Shared clonotype analysis was performed with the tcR package in R, normalizing sharing by the product of cloneset sizes. Out-of-frame nonproductive sequences were analyzed to study raw recombination free of thymic and clonal selection effects. The public reads were quality trimmed at Q25 with fastp and then assembled into clones with MiXCR by TCRdb, keeping productive beta chains. Identical CDR3 protein sequences are pooled into one entry, listed with their most common genes and DNA. For this entry, the V and J calls and clone size follow TCRdb and not the study's own pipeline. Here the sample has under 250,000 distinct CDR3 sequences; approximately 7.9% occur a single time. The top ten clonotypes cover roughly 5% of the sample.

In addition, the sample was reused for a study of yellow fever vaccine responses in identical twins. The second study, in turn, reports: The authors reported that the T cell response to vaccination in identical twins appeared partly convergent and partly personalized. In identical twins, the study followed T cell clones that responded to the vaccine with precision.

This sequence originates from a woman younger than 35 in good health. The V and J genes are TRBV5-1 and TRBJ2-7; the D gene cannot be named for sure. Sequencing was carried out using CD8+ T cells sorted from blood. Here is the DNA: TGCGCCAGCAGCTCCTACCATCCAATCGACGAGCAGTACTTC. This is translated as CASSSYHPIDEQYF.